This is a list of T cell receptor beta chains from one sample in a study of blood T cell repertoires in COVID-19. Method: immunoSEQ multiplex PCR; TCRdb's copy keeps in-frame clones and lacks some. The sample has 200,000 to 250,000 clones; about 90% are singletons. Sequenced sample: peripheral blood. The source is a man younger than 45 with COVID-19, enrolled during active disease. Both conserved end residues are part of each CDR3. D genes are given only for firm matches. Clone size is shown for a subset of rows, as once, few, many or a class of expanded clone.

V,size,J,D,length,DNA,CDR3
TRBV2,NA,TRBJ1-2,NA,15,TGTGCCAGCAGACCCGACAGGACTTCTAACTATGGCTACACCTTC,CASRPDRTSNYGYTF
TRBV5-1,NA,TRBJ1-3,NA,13,TGCGCCAGCAGCTCTTTATCTGGAAACACCATATATTTT,CASSSLSGNTIYF
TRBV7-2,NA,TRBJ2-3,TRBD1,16,TGTGCCAGCAGCTTAACCGGGACAGGGAGTCAAGGTACGCAGTATTTT,CASSLTGTGSQGTQYF
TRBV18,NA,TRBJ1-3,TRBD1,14,TGTGCCAGCTCACCGACAGGGGCCGCGGACACCATATATTTT,CASSPTGAADTIYF
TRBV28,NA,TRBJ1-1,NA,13,TGTGCCAGCAGTTTGCCCCCGGGTACTGAAGCTTTCTTT,CASSLPPGTEAFF
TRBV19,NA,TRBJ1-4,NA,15,TGTGCCAGTAGTCCCGGGGATCGGGCGAACGAAAAACTGTTTTTT,CASSPGDRANEKLFF
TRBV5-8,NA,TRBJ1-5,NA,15,TGTGCCAGCAGCTTGATGGCGGGTGTCAATCAGCCCCAGCATTTT,CASSLMAGVNQPQHF
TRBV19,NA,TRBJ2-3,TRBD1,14,TGTGCCACCTCGGACAGGGCTAGCACAGATACGCAGTATTTT,CATSDRASTDTQYF
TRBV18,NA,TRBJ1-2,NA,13,TGTGCCAGCTCCCTCGGGGAGGGGGATGGCTACACCTTC,CASSLGEGDGYTF
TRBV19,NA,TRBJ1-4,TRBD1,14,TGTGCCAGCTGCCTTCAGGGGGCAGGGGAAAAACTGTTTTTT,CASCLQGAGEKLFF
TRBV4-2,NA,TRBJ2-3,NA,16,TGTGCCAGCAGCCAGGGCGGGATTCTCAGGGCAGATACGCAGTATTTT,CASSQGGILRADTQYF
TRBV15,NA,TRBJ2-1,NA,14,TGTGCCACCAGCAGAGGTAAATCTTACAATGAGCAGTTCTTC,CATSRGKSYNEQFF
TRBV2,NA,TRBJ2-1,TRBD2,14,TGTGCCAGCAGTTGGACTAGCGGGAGGAATGAGCAGTTCTTC,CASSWTSGRNEQFF
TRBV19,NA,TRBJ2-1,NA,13,TGTGCCAGTACCCAGAATGGCTACAATGAGCAGTTCTTC,CASTQNGYNEQFF
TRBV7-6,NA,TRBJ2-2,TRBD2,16,TGTGCCAGCAGCTTAATCAGGACTAGAGACACCGGGGAGCTGTTTTTT,CASSLIRTRDTGELFF
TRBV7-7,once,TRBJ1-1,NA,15,TGTGCCAGCAGCCCTAGTACGGGGAGAAACACTGAAGCTTTCTTT,CASSPSTGRNTEAFF
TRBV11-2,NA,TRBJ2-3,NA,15,TGTGCCAGCACCCCTCTCGGGGGGCGCACAGATACGCAGTATTTT,CASTPLGGRTDTQYF
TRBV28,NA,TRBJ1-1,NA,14,TGTGCCAGCAGTTTTGCAGGGATGAACACTGAAGCTTTCTTT,CASSFAGMNTEAFF
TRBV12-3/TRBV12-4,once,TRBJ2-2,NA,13,TGTGCCAGCAGTTTCGGAGGGACCGGGGAGCTGTTTTTT,CASSFGGTGELFF
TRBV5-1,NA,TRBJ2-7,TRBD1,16,TGCGCCAGCAGCTTTACTTCGACAGGGGGTACCTACGAGCAGTACTTC,CASSFTSTGGTYEQYF
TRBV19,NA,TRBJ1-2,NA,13,TGTGCCAGTTTATTTCCGGGAAACTATGGCTACACCTTC,CASLFPGNYGYTF
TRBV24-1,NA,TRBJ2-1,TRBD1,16,TGTGCCACCAGTGGGGAGAAAGGACAGGGAGTGTATGAGCAGTTCTTC,CATSGEKGQGVYEQFF
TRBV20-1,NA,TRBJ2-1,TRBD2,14,TGCAGTGCTAGTTCCCCTAGCGGGATATATGAGCAGTTCTTC,CSASSPSGIYEQFF
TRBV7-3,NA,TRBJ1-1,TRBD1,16,TGTGCCAGCAGCTCCGGACAGGGTGGGATTAGCACTGAAGCTTTCTTT,CASSSGQGGISTEAFF
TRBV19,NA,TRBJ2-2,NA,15,TGTGCCAGTAGTAGGACCGGGACAACCCTATGGGAGCTGTTTTTT,CASSRTGTTLWELFF
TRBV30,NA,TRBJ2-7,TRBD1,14,TGTGCCAGGGATTCGAGGACAGGGTCCTACGAGCAGTACTTC,CARDSRTGSYEQYF
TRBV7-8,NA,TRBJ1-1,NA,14,TGTGCCAGCAGCCCCGCCTTATCGGGGACAGAAGCTTTCTTT,CASSPALSGTEAFF
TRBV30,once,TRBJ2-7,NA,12,TGTGCCTGGACCCCCAGGGGCTACGAGCAGTACTTC,CAWTPRGYEQYF
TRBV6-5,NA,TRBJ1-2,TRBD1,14,TGTGCCAGCAGGGACACAGGGGACGCTTATGGCTACACCTTC,CASRDTGDAYGYTF
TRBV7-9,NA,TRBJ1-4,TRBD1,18,TGTGCCAGCAGCCCCGAACTGACGGACAGGGGATTCAGAGAAAAACTGTTTTTT,CASSPELTDRGFREKLFF
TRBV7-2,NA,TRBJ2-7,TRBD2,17,TGTGCCAGCAGCCCACTTAATTGGGGTAGCGGGAGAGAGGAGCAGTACTTC,CASSPLNWGSGREEQYF
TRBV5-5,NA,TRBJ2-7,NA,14,TGTGCCAGCAGCTTGGCTACAGGGAACTACGAGCAGTACTTC,CASSLATGNYEQYF
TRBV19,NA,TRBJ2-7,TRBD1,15,TGTGCCAGTAGTATAGACAGGGGGCGACCCTACGAGCAGTACTTC,CASSIDRGRPYEQYF
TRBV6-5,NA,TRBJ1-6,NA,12,TGTGCCAGCAGTTACTCGAGTCGACCCCTCCACTTT,CASSYSSRPLHF
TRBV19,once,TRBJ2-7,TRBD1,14,TGTGCCAGTAGTATGGGGACAGGGGGAAACGAGCAGTACTTC,CASSMGTGGNEQYF
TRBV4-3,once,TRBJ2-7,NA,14,TGCGCCAGCAGCCAAGAACAGGGCCTTTACGAGCAGTACTTC,CASSQEQGLYEQYF
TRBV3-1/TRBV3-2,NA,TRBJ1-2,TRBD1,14,TGTGCCAGCAGCAGACAGGGGTTACAGAATGGCTACACCTTC,CASSRQGLQNGYTF
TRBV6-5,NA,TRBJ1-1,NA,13,TGTGCCAGCAGGAGGAGACAGACCCAGCCCTCCTTCTTT,CASRRRQTQPSFF
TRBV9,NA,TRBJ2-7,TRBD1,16,TGTGCCAGCAGCGTAGGGTGGGGGGACAGGGCCTACGAGCAGTACTTC,CASSVGWGDRAYEQYF
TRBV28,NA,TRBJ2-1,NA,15,TGTGCCAGCAGTCTTAGGGGGAGGGCTTACAATGAGCAGTTCTTC,CASSLRGRAYNEQFF
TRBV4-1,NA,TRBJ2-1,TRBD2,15,TGCGCCAGCCGAAGGGGGACTAGCGGCTACAATGAGCAGTTCTTC,CASRRGTSGYNEQFF
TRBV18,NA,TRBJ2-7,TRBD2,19,TGTGCCAGCTCACCGTTAATCGGAGCGGGAGGGCCGGGGTCCTACGAGCAGTACTTC,CASSPLIGAGGPGSYEQYF
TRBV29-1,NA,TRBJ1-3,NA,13,TGCAGCGTTGAACAGGCCTCTGGAAACACCATATATTTT,CSVEQASGNTIYF
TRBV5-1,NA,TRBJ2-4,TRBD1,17,TGCGCCAGCAGCTTGGAGGGACAGAACCTAGCCAAAAACATTCAGTACTTC,CASSLEGQNLAKNIQYF
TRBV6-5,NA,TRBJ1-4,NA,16,TGTGCCAGCAGTTACGCCACAGGGCTAGCTAATGAAAAACTGTTTTTT,CASSYATGLANEKLFF
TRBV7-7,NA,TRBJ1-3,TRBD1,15,TGTGCCAGCAGCCCCTCTACAGGGGAAGGGGGCACCATATATTTT,CASSPSTGEGGTIYF